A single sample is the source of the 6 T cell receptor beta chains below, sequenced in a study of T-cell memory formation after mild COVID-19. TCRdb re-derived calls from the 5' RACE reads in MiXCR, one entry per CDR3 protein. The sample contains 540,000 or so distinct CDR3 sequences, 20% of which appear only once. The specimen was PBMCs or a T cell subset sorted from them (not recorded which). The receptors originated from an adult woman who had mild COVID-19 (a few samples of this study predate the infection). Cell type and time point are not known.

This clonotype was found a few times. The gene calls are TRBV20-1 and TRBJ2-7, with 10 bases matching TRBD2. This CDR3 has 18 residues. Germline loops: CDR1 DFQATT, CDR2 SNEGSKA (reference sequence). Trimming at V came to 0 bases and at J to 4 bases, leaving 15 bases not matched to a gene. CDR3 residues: CSARDFTIGSSGGYEQYF. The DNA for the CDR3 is TGCAGTGCTAGAGATTTCACTATCGGATCTAGCGGGGGTTACGAGCAGTACTTC.

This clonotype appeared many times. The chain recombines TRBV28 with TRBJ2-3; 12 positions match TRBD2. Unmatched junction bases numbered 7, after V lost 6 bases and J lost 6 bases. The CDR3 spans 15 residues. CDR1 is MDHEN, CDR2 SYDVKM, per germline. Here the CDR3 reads CASSLLAGGWDTQYF. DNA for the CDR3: TGTGCCAGCAGCCTACTAGCGGGAGGTTGGGATACGCAGTATTTT.

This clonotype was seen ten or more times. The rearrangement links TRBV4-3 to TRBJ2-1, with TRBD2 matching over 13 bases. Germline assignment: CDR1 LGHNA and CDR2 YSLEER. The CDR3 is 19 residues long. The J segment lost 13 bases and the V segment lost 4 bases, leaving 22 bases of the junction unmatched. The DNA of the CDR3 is TGCGCCAGCAGCCTTAATGGGGGACTAGCGGGATCAGGAGGGGCTCGCCAGTTCTTC. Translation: CASSLNGGLAGSGGARQFF.

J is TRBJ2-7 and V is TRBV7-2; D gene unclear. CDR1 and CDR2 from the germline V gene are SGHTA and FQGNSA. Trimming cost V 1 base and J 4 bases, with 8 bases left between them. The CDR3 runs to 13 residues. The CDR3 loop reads CASSLEQFYEQYF. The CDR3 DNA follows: TGTGCCAGCAGCTTAGAGCAGTTTTACGAGCAGTACTTC.

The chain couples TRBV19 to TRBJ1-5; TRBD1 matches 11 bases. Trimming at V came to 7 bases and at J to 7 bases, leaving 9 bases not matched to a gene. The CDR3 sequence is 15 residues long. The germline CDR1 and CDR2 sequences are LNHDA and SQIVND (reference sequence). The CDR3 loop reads CASTDRTGGWQPQHF. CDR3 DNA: TGTGCCAGTACCGACAGGACAGGGGGCTGGCAGCCCCAGCATTTT. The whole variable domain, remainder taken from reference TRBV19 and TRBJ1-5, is DGGITQSPKYLFRKEGQNVTLSCEQNLNHDAMYWYRQDPGQGLRLIYYSQIVNDFQKGDIAEGYSVSREKKESFPLTVTSAQKNPTAFYLCASTDRTGGWQPQHFGDGTRLSIL.

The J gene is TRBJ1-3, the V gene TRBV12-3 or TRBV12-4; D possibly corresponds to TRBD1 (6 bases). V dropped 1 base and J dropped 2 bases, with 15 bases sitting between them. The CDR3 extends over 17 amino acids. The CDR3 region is CASSLGLGRGTGNTIYF. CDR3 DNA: TGTGCCAGCAGTTTAGGCCTCGGGAGGGGGACTGGAAACACCATATATTTT.